The 16 T cell receptor beta chains presented below share a single source sample, sequenced in a study of long-term antiretroviral therapy in people with HIV. The run of the v3.0 immunoSEQ assay was at survey level. Libraries were prepared by immunoSEQ multiplex PCR; TCRdb keeps only in-frame clonotypes and omits some of them. The data contain about 27,000 clones, 65% to 85% of them singletons. The material was unsorted PBMCs, obtained 0.8 years before starting antiretroviral therapy. The receptor source for this set is a man between 18 and 35 years old with HIV.

This clone was observed a single time. The chain employs TRBV28 and TRBJ2-2, with a possible D match to TRBD2 (5 bases). V lost 6 bases and J lost 8, with 16 bases in between. There are 14 residues in the CDR3. Germline assignment: CDR1 MDHEN and CDR2 SYDVKM. As DNA, the CDR3 is TGTGCCAGCAGGCGGACTGGGTTTGGTGGGGAGCTGTTTTTT. Translation gives CASRRTGFGGELFF. Complete variable domain (other parts from reference TRBV28 and TRBJ2-2): DVKVTQSSRYLVKRTGEKVFLECVQDMDHENMFWYRQDPGLGLRLIYFSYDVKMKEKGDIPEGYSVSREKKERFSLILESASTNQTSMYLCASRRTGFGGELFFGEGSRLTVL.

The genes are TRBV7-2 and TRBJ2-1; the match to TRBD2 covers 13 bases. This CDR3 is 14 amino acids long. V lost 4 bases and J lost 11; bases outside the gene matches: 5. Germline CDR1 SGHTA, CDR2 FQGNSA. The CDR3 DNA reads TGTGCCAGCAGCTACCGGACTAGCGGGGGTCAGCAGTTCTTC. Translated: CASSYRTSGGQQFF.

The chain combines TRBV10-3 with TRBJ2-1; TRBD2 matches 10 bases. CDR3 length: 18 amino acids. V shed 5 bases, J shed 7 bases, and the junction held 17 bases outside the gene matches. Germline values: CDR1 ENHRY, CDR2 SYGVKD. CDR3 sequence: CAISPSLSLAGEGNEQFF. The CDR3 DNA is TGTGCCATCAGTCCGTCTCTTAGCCTAGCGGGAGAGGGGAATGAGCAGTTCTTC.

This clone was picked up a small number of times. The chain has TRBV28 and TRBJ1-2; 10 bases align to TRBD1. The CDR3 is made up of 14 amino acids. Germline-derived CDR1 and CDR2 are MDHEN and SYDVKM. Unmatched junction bases numbered 4, after V lost 5 bases and J lost 4 bases. The CDR3, as DNA: TGTGCCAGCAGTCCGCGGGACAGGGGCTATGGCTACACCTTC. This gives the protein CASSPRDRGYGYTF.

The J gene is TRBJ2-7, the V gene TRBV5-4, with 12 bases lining up with TRBD2. Trimming at V came to 4 bases and at J to 4 bases, leaving 6 bases not matched to a gene. There are 15 residues in the CDR3. Germline CDR1 and CDR2: SGHNT and YYREEE (reference sequence). This chain's CDR3 is CASSPETSGRYEQYF. In DNA form, the CDR3 reads TGTGCCAGCAGCCCAGAGACTAGCGGGAGATACGAGCAGTACTTC.

The chain recombines TRBV18 with TRBJ2-3, with unresolved D. This CDR3 has 16 amino acids. Germline V gene lookup returns CDR1 KGHSH and CDR2 LQKENI. The germline V and J ends were trimmed by 4 bases and 4 bases, with 18 bases remaining between them. The CDR3 reads CASSRPSVGLSDTQYF. CDR3 coding DNA: TGTGCCAGCTCACGGCCGTCAGTCGGTTTGTCAGATACGCAGTATTTT.

The rearrangement links TRBV21-1 to TRBJ2-2; TRBD1 reflects the table's D call only, with no check against the DNA. TRBV21-1 is a pseudogene locus. The CDR3 spans 16 residues. Here the CDR3 reads CASTEKGRVKAGELFF. CDR3 DNA: TGTGCCAGCACCGAAAAGGGCAGGGTTAAGGCCGGGGAGCTGTTTTTT.

This clone is a singleton in its sample. The rearrangement joins TRBV27 to TRBJ2-1, with a weak D call TRBD2 (6 bases). The V end lost 4 bases, the J end lost 7 bases, and 11 bases lay between the germline ends. This CDR3 contains 13 residues. From germline, CDR1 is MNHEY and CDR2 SMNVEV (reference sequence). The CDR3 here is CASSWEDENEQFF. In nucleotides, the CDR3 is TGTGCCAGCAGTTGGGAGGACGAGAATGAGCAGTTCTTC.

The V gene is TRBV7-9, the J gene TRBJ2-7; D ambiguous. V lost 4 bases and J lost 3, with 4 bases in between. Germline CDR1 SEHNR, CDR2 FQNEAQ (reference sequence). CDR3 length equals 11 residues. The CDR3 DNA reads TGTGCCAGCAGCTCCAACTACGAGCAGTACTTC. This sequence encodes CASSSNYEQYF.

The J gene is TRBJ2-5, the V gene TRBV5-1; TRBD1 might be the D (5 bases). The germline V gene has CDR1 SGHRS and CDR2 YFSETQ. This CDR3 spans 15 amino acids. V lost 3 bases, J lost 2 bases, and 14 bases lay in between. DNA of the CDR3: TGCGCCAGCAGCTCGGCCCAGGGAATTCAAGAGACCCAGTACTTC. Translating gives CASSSAQGIQETQYF.

This sequence joins TRBV7-3 and TRBJ1-6; D is possibly TRBD1 (5 bases). The germline V and J ends were trimmed by 4 bases and 4 bases, with 11 bases remaining between them. CDR3 length equals 15 residues. Germline values: CDR1 SGHTA, CDR2 FQGTGA. CDR3 residues: CASSSGTLYNSPLHF. The CDR3 nucleotides are TGTGCCAGCAGCTCGGGGACGCTGTATAATTCACCCCTCCACTTT.

The chain joins TRBV19 to TRBJ2-1; perhaps TRBD2 as D (6 bases). This CDR3 contains 15 residues. Trimming shortened V by 5 bases and J by 1 base, and 12 bases separated the two germline ends. Germline CDR1 is LNHDA and CDR2 is SQIVND (reference sequence). The CDR3 sequence is CASSSGSTSYNEQFF. As DNA, the CDR3 is TGTGCCAGTAGTTCCGGGAGTACTTCCTACAATGAGCAGTTCTTC. Looking up the rest from reference TRBV19 and TRBJ2-1 gives the full variable domain: DGGITQSPKYLFRKEGQNVTLSCEQNLNHDAMYWYRQDPGQGLRLIYYSQIVNDFQKGDIAEGYSVSREKKESFPLTVTSAQKNPTAFYLCASSSGSTSYNEQFFGPGTRLTVL.

This rearrangement joins TRBV5-1 to TRBJ1-1; unclear D gene. Germline lookup yields CDR1 SGHRS and CDR2 YFSETQ. Trimming stripped 2 bases from V and 5 bases from J, with 13 bases between. The CDR3 loop spans 14 amino acids. CDR3 sequence (DNA): TGCGCCAGCAGCTTCTCCGGGGTAAGGACTGAAGCTTTCTTT. It encodes CASSFSGVRTEAFF.

This chain links TRBV10-2 with TRBJ1-6; TRBD1 might be the D (5 bases). The length of the CDR3 is 13 residues. V was pared by 2 bases and J by 9 bases, with 8 bases between. CDR1 and CDR2 (germline): WSHSY, SAAADI. As DNA, the CDR3 is TGCGCCAGCAGTGAGGGGGGTACTTCACCCCTCCACTTT. Translated: CASSEGGTSPLHF.

CDR3 nucleotides: TGCGCCAGCAGCCCCCAGGGTTATACTGAAGCTTTCTTT. Protein product: CASSPQGYTEAFF. The rearrangement links TRBV5-1 to TRBJ1-1; the D gene is possibly TRBD1 (5 bases). CDR1 and CDR2 (germline): SGHRS, YFSETQ. The CDR3 totals 13 residues. With 4 bases removed from V and 5 bases from J, the gap between germline ends came to 12 bases.

The chain recombines TRBV2 with TRBJ1-5; tentative D call: TRBD1 (5 bases). The V end was cut by 6 bases, the J end by 0 bases, with 9 bases between. The CDR3 length is 14 residues. Germline V gene data show CDR1 as SNHLY and CDR2 as FYNNEI. CDR3 amino acids: CASSQGSSNQPQHF. CDR3 nucleotide sequence: TGTGCCAGCAGCCAGGGCAGTAGCAATCAGCCCCAGCATTTT. Filled out from reference TRBV2 and TRBJ1-5, the complete variable domain reads EPEVTQTPSHQVTQMGQEVILRCVPISNHLYFYWYRQILGQKVEFLVSFYNNEISEKSEIFDDQFSVERPDGSNFTLKIRSTKLEDSAMYFCASSQGSSNQPQHFGDGTRLSIL.